The clone carrying this T cell receptor (beta chain) turned up a few times. Its specificity is not known. Germline CDR1 and CDR2: SGHAT and FQNNGV. The CDR3 extends over 15 amino acids. The germline V and J ends were trimmed by 3 bases and 2 bases, with 13 bases remaining between them. The record originates from a study of T-cell memory formation after mild COVID-19. Regarding the study as a whole: There was no confirmation that second-wave clones peaking on day 37 were SARS-CoV-2 specific. That cross-reactive memory joined was suggested by some responding clones appearing in pre-infection memory. Later expanders leaned CD4+, whereas day 15 to 85 contracting clones were balanced CD4/CD8.

Researchers used 5'RACE with constant-segment primers to make TCR alpha and TCR beta cDNA libraries that carry sample barcodes and UMIs. TCRdb re-called the 5' RACE reads through MiXCR, storing one row per CDR3 protein. The table shows some 57,000 distinct CDR3 sequences, with 9% to 15% occurring only once. The chain employs TRBV11-2 and TRBJ1-2; no reliable D call. Sequencing input: PBMCs or a T cell subset sorted from them (not recorded which). This TCR came from a man aged 18-30 years who had mild COVID-19 (a few samples of this study predate the infection). Cell type and time point are not known. CDR3 sequence reads: CASSLVATGNYGYTF. Written as DNA, the CDR3 is TGTGCCAGCAGCTTGGTAGCTACGGGAAACTATGGCTACACCTTC.